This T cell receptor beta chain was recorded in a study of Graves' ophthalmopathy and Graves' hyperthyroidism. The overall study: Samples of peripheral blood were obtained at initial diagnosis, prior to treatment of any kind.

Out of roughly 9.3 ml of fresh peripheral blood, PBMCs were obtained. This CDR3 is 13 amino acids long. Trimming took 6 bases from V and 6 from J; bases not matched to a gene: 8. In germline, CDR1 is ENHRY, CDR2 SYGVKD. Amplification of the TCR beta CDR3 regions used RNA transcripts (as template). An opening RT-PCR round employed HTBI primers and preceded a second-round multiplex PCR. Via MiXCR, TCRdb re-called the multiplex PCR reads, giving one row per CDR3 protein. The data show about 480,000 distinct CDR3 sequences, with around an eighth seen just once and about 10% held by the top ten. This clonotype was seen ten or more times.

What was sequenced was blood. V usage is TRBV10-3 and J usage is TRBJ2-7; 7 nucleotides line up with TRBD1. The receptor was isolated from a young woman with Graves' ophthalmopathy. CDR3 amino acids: CAISGTASGEQYF. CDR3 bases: TGTGCCATCAGCGGGACAGCAAGTGGCGAGCAGTACTTC.